This T cell receptor beta chain was observed in a study of T-cell memory formation after mild COVID-19. This clonotype was seen only a few times. CDR3 length equals 13 residues. Trimming stripped 3 bases from V and 0 bases from J, with 9 bases between. The V gene's germline CDR1 is DFQATT and CDR2 SNEGSKA (reference sequence). A single record per CDR3 protein comes from TCRdb applying MiXCR to the 5' RACE reads. The sample contains 450,000 to 650,000 distinct CDR3 sequences, around 21% of which appear only once. The chain recombines TRBV20-1 with TRBJ2-7, with D perhaps TRBD1 (5 bases). This clonotype originated in an adult woman who had mild COVID-19 (a few samples of this study predate the infection). Cell type and time point are not known. Specimen: PBMCs or a T cell subset sorted from them (not recorded which). The CDR3: CSASWTHSYEQYF. For the CDR3, the DNA is TGCAGTGCTAGTTGGACACACTCCTACGAGCAGTACTTC.